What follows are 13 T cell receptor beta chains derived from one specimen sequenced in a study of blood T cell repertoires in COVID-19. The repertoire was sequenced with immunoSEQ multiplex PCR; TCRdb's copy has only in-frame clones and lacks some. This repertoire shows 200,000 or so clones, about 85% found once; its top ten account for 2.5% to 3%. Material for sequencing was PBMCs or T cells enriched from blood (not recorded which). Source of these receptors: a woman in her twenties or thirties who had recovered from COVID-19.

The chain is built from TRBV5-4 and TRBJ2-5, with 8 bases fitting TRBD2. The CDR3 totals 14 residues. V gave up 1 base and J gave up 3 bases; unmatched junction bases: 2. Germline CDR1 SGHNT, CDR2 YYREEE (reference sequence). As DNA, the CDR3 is TGTGCCAGCAGCTTGTTCGGGGGGGAAGAGACCCAGTACTTC. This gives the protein CASSLFGGEETQYF. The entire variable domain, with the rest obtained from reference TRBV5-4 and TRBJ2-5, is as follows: ETGVTQSPTHLIKTRGQQVTLRCSSQSGHNTVSWYQQALGQGPQFIFQYYREEENGRGNFPPRFSGLQFPNYSSELNVNALELDDSALYLCASSLFGGEETQYFGPGTRLLVL.

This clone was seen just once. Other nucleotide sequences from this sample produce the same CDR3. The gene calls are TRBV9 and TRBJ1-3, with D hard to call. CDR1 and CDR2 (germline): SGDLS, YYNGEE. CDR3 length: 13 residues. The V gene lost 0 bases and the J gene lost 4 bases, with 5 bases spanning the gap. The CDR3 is CASSVDLGNTIYF. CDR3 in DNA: TGTGCCAGCAGCGTAGACTTAGGAAACACCATATATTTT.

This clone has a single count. CDR3: CASSQNGQGINSPLHF. CDR3 nucleotide sequence: TGTGCCAGCAGTCAAAACGGGCAGGGAATTAATTCACCCCTCCACTTT. V and J are TRBV7-2 and TRBJ1-6; D might be TRBD1 (5 bases). Trimming took off 6 bases at V and 6 bases at J, with 18 bases between the two ends. The CDR3 totals 16 residues. Germline CDR1 is SGHTA and CDR2 is FQGNSA.

The CDR3 nucleotides read TGTGCCAGCAGTTATGTGAAGGGGTCCGGCTACACCTTC. It codes for CASSYVKGSGYTF. The chain is built from TRBV27 and TRBJ1-2; TRBD1 might be the D (5 bases). Per the germline V gene, CDR1 is MNHEY and CDR2 is SMNVEV (reference sequence). The CDR3 sequence is 13 residues long. Trimming removed 4 bases from V and 8 bases from J, with 14 bases in between.

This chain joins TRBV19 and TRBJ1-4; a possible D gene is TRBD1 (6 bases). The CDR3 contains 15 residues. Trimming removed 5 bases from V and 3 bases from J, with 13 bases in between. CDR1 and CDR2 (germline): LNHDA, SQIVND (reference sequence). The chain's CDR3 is CASSATGTPNEKLFF. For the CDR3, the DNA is TGTGCCAGTAGTGCAACCGGGACACCTAATGAAAAACTGTTTTTT.

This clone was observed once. The CDR3 reads CASSLRSGVGEAFF. CDR3 coding DNA: TGTGCCAGCAGCTTAAGGTCAGGGGTGGGTGAAGCTTTCTTT. The chain combines TRBV11-3 with TRBJ1-1, with D possibly matching TRBD1 (6 bases). The CDR3 spans 14 residues. Germline CDR1 and CDR2: SGHNT and YENEEA. V shed 2 bases and J shed 7 bases, with 14 bases lying between them. The full variable domain, completed using reference TRBV11-3 and TRBJ1-1, is EAGVVQSPRYKIIEKKQPVAFWCNPISGHNTLYWYLQNLGQGPELLIRYENEEAVDDSQLPKDRFSAERLKGVDSTLKIQPAELGDSAVYLCASSLRSGVGEAFFGQGTRLTVV.

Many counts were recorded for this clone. The CDR3 reads CASSQTGSFGQPQHF. As DNA, the CDR3 is TGTGCCAGTTCCCAGACAGGGTCCTTCGGTCAGCCCCAGCATTTT. This chain links TRBV19 with TRBJ1-5; 7 bases are a match to TRBD1. Trimming at V came to 8 bases and at J to 6 bases, leaving 13 bases not matched to a gene. This CDR3 is built from 15 residues. The V gene's germline CDR1 is LNHDA and CDR2 SQIVND (reference sequence).

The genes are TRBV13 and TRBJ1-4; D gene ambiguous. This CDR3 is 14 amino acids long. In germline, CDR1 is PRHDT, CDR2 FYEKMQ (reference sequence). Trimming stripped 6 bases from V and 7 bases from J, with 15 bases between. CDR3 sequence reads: CASSQAGFSEKLFF. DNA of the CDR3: TGTGCCAGCAGTCAGGCAGGCTTTAGTGAAAAACTGTTTTTT.

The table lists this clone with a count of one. The CDR3 here is CASSQARTGTYEQYF. The CDR3 DNA reads TGCGCCAGCAGCCAAGCTAGGACAGGTACCTACGAGCAGTACTTC. J is TRBJ2-7 and V is TRBV4-3; TRBD1 matches at 7 bases. Looked up from germline, CDR1 is LGHNA and CDR2 is YSLEER. V shed 1 base and J 2 bases; nucleotides not matched to a gene: 5. This CDR3 region has 15 residues.

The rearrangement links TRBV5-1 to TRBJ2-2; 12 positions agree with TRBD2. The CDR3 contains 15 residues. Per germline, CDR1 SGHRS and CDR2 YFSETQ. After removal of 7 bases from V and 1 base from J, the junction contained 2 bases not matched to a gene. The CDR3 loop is CASQLAGGNTGELFF. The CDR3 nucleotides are TGCGCCAGCCAACTAGCGGGGGGGAACACCGGGGAGCTGTTTTTT.

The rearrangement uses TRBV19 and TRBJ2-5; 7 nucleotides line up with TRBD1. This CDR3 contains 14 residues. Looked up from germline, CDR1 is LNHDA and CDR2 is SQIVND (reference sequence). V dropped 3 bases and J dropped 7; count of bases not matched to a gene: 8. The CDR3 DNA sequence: TGTGCCAGTAGTATTAGACAGGGCCGGGGGACCCAGTACTTC. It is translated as CASSIRQGRGTQYF.

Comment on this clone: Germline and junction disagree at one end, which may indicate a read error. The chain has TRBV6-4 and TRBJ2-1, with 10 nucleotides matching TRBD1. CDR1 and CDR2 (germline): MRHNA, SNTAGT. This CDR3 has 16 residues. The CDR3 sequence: CASSYSPGQGSDEQFF. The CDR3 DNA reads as TGTGCCAGCAGTTACTCTCCGGGACAGGGGTCCGATGAGCAGTTCTTC.

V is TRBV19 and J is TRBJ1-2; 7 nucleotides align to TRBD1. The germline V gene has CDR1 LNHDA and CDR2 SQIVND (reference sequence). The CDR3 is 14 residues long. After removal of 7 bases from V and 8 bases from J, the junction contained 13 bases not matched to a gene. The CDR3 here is CASITQGQSGGYTF. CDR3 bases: TGTGCCAGTATCACTCAGGGACAGTCGGGCGGCTACACCTTC.